This T cell receptor (beta chain) was identified during a study of T cell repertoires and HLA-DP antigens. The wider study: Transduced HeLa cells presented HLA-DP to CD4+ T cells. DNA input averaged approximately 0.2 ug in sorted CD137+CD4+ and about 1,200 ng in pre-culture CD4+.

About this clone itself: Antigen: not known.

CDR1 is SNHLY and CDR2 is FYNNEI in the germline V gene. The ends lost 6 bases at V and 4 bases at J; junction bases unmatched: 9. The CDR3 loop spans 15 amino acids. The table came from immunoSEQ multiplex PCR; TCRdb's copy has only in-frame clones and leaves some out. The table lists approximately 110,000 clones, 92% of them singletons. This receptor was obtained from a woman aged 18-35 years in good health and CMV-seronegative. The J gene is TRBJ2-5, the V gene TRBV2; TRBD2 matches 9 bases. Sequencing was performed on CD4+ T cells from PBMCs. The CDR3 protein is CASRRLAVGRETQYF. The CDR3 coding sequence is TGTGCCAGCAGGAGACTAGCGGTGGGGAGAGAGACCCAGTACTTC.